This TCR beta chain is drawn from a study of OX40 agonist ivuxolimab in advanced cancers. Study-wide findings and caveats: Low normalized T-cell clonal expansion was additionally recorded for some nonresponders.

Profiled with immunoSEQ multiplex PCR; TCRdb holds only in-frame clones, not every one. The profile shows 65,000 to 95,000 clones, approximately 90% of them singletons. With respect to this clone: The target antigen is unknown.

Per the germline V gene, CDR1 is MNHNY and CDR2 is SVGAGI (reference sequence). Trimming pared 6 bases from V and 6 bases from J, leaving 15 bases between. The CDR3 has 13 residues. The J gene is TRBJ2-7, the V gene TRBV6-6; D uncertain. The material sequenced was CD4+ or CD8+ T cells sorted from blood, taken in a trial of the OX40 agonist ivuxolimab. The TCR comes from an adult with an advanced solid tumor such as melanoma, head and neck, liver or kidney cancer. The DNA for the CDR3 is TGTGCCAGCAGGTCACCTATAATGGGCGAGCAGTACTTC. Translation: CASRSPIMGEQYF.